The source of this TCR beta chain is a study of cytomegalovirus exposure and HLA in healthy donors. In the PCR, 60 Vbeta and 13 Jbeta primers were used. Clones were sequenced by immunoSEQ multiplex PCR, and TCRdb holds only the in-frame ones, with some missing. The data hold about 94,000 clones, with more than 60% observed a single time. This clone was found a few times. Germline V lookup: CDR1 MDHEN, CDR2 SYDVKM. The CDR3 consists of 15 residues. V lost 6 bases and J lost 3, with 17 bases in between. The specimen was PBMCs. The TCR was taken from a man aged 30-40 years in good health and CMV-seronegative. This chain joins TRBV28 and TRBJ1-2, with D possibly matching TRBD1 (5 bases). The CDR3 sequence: CASSDIGGGDYGYTF. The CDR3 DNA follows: TGTGCCAGCAGCGACATCGGGGGGGGAGACTATGGCTACACCTTC.